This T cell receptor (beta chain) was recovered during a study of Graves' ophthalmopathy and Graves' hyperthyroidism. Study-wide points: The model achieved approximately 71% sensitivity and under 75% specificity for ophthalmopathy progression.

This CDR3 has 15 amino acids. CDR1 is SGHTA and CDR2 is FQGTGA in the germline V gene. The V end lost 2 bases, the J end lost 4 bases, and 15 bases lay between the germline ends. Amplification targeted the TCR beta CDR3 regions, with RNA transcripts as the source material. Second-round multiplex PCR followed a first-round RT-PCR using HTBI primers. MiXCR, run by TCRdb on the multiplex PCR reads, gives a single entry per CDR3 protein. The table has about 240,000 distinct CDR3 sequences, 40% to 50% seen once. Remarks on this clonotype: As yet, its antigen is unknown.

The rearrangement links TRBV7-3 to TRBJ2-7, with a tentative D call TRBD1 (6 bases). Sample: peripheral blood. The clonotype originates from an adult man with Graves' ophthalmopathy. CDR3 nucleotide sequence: TGTGCCAGCAGCTTAGCCCCCGGGACACAATACGAGCAGTACTTC. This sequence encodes CASSLAPGTQYEQYF.